Presented here are 15 T cell receptor beta chains from one specimen sequenced in a study of beta chain features in type 1 diabetes. Study-wide points: All four CD4+ subsets of Type 1 diabetes patients contained TCRB CDR3s that were moderately but significantly shorter.

These TCRs are of unknown antigen specificity. Expressed TCRB transcripts were sequenced because the isolated RNA had all been reverse transcribed beforehand. The repertoire was sequenced with immunoSEQ multiplex PCR; TCRdb's copy has only in-frame clones and lacks some. The table lists about 180,000 clones, roughly 8% of them singletons. The sample consisted of central memory CD4+ T cells from blood. The receptor source for this set is a man aged 18-30 years with type 1 diabetes.

CDR3 in DNA: TGTGCCAGCAGCATAAGCGGAAGACCGCTCGATACGCAGTATTTT. Translation: CASSISGRPLDTQYF. This chain uses TRBV7-9 with TRBJ2-3; a weak D match, TRBD2 (5 bases). From germline, CDR1 is SEHNR and CDR2 FQNEAQ (reference sequence). The CDR3 length is 15 residues. Trimming took off 5 bases at V and 6 bases at J, with 18 bases between the two ends.

The chain couples TRBV6-6 to TRBJ1-6; perhaps TRBD1 as D (5 bases). Germline loops: CDR1 MNHNY, CDR2 SVGAGI (reference sequence). Trimming left V 10 bases short and J 6 bases short, with 16 bases between. This CDR3 spans 14 amino acids. Written as DNA, the CDR3 is TGTGCCATCAGGAAGACAGAAAGTAATTCACCCCTCCACTTT. This codes for CAIRKTESNSPLHF.

The rearrangement links TRBV5-1 to TRBJ2-1, with TRBD2 identical over 8 bases. This CDR3 spans 15 amino acids. Germline V lookup: CDR1 SGHRS, CDR2 YFSETQ. After removal of 4 bases from V and 6 bases from J, the junction contained 9 bases not matched to a gene. CDR3 in DNA: TGCGCCAGCAGCGTTCTAGCGGGTTGGGGCAATGAGCAGTTCTTC. This sequence encodes CASSVLAGWGNEQFF.

This clone was found a few times. The chain joins TRBV2 to TRBJ2-5, with 8 bases identical to TRBD2. V gave up 8 bases and J gave up 5 bases; unmatched junction bases: 7. Germline V gene data show CDR1 as SNHLY and CDR2 as FYNNEI. This CDR3 is 13 amino acids long. CDR3 DNA: TGTGCCAGCTCCAGTCGGGAGGGGGAGACCCAGTACTTC. It encodes CASSSREGETQYF.

This clone has just a few counts. This chain connects TRBV13 to TRBJ2-3; 8 nucleotides match TRBD2. The CDR3 contains 16 residues. Germline-derived CDR1 and CDR2 are PRHDT and FYEKMQ (reference sequence). V trimming: 5 bases; J trimming: 8 bases; junction bases outside the gene matches: 15. CDR3 nucleotides: TGTGCCAGCAGCCGGCTGGCGGGGGGCCTGAGGCTTACGCAGTATTTT. Its translation: CASSRLAGGLRLTQYF.

In its sample, this clone was seen a few times. V is TRBV6-5 and J is TRBJ1-2; D unclear. Trimming removed 2 bases at V and 3 bases at J, with 10 bases between. Germline V gene sequence: CDR1 MNHEY, CDR2 SVGAGI. The CDR3 is made up of 14 amino acids. The CDR3 nucleotides are TGTGCCAGCAGTTACCATTACGGTGACTATGGCTACACCTTC. This encodes CASSYHYGDYGYTF.

This clone was recorded a few times. The chain links TRBV2 to TRBJ1-2, with a weak D call TRBD1 (6 bases). Trimming stripped 6 bases from V and 4 bases from J, with 9 bases between. Looked up from germline, CDR1 is SNHLY and CDR2 is FYNNEI. The CDR3 is made up of 12 amino acids. The CDR3 sequence is CASRGDIYGYTF. The DNA for the CDR3 is TGTGCCAGCAGGGGGGACATCTATGGCTACACCTTC. Filled out from reference TRBV2 and TRBJ1-2, the complete variable domain reads EPEVTQTPSHQVTQMGQEVILRCVPISNHLYFYWYRQILGQKVEFLVSFYNNEISEKSEIFDDQFSVERPDGSNFTLKIRSTKLEDSAMYFCASRGDIYGYTFGSGTRLTVV.

This clone has just a few counts. The rearrangement links TRBV29-1 to TRBJ2-7; 9 bases fit TRBD1. Per germline, CDR1 SQVTM and CDR2 ANQGSEA. The CDR3 contains 12 residues. Losses at the gene ends were 3 bases for V and 7 bases for J; bases not matched to a gene: 4. This CDR3 is CSVEGTGKEQYF. As DNA, the CDR3 is TGCAGCGTTGAGGGGACAGGGAAAGAGCAGTACTTC.

This clone was counted between two and nine times. J is TRBJ2-1 and V is TRBV30; 12 bases are a match to TRBD2. The CDR3 runs to 17 residues. V dropped 4 bases and J dropped 8; count of bases not matched to a gene: 15. From germline, CDR1 is GTSNPN and CDR2 SVGIG (reference sequence). The CDR3 loop reads CAWTTGASGRARHEQFF. CDR3 DNA: TGTGCCTGGACCACAGGGGCTAGCGGGAGGGCCAGGCATGAGCAGTTCTTC.

J is TRBJ2-1 and V is TRBV11-2; 7 bases are shared with TRBD2. The CDR3 runs 15 residues. V dropped 1 base and J dropped 4; count of bases not matched to a gene: 4. Germline lookup yields CDR1 SGHAT and CDR2 FQNNGV. CDR3 protein: CASSLGGRGYNEQFF. The CDR3 DNA reads TGTGCCAGCAGCTTAGGCGGGAGAGGGTACAATGAGCAGTTCTTC.

The DNA for the CDR3 is TGTGCCAGCAGCAAAGGAGTAGTCAGGGAGGAATGCGAGCAGTTCTTC. Translated, it gives CASSKGVVREECEQFF. The chain carries TRBV21-1 and TRBJ2-1; the D call TRBD2 from the table was never checked on the DNA. TRBV21-1 is termed a pseudogene. The length of the CDR3 is 16 residues.

The genes are TRBV7-2 and TRBJ2-1; the match to TRBD2 covers 10 bases. CDR3 length: 15 amino acids. Trimming at V came to 1 base and at J to 15 bases, leaving 12 bases not matched to a gene. Germline V gives CDR1 SGHTA, CDR2 FQGNSA. The CDR3 coding sequence is TGTGCCAGCAGCTTAGAGATAGCGGGGGGCCGGGATGTGTTCTTC. It specifies CASSLEIAGGRDVFF.

This clone was picked up a small number of times. The J gene is TRBJ1-2, the V gene TRBV6-1; weak D call: TRBD1 (6 bases). The CDR3 consists of 13 residues. Germline V gives CDR1 MNHNS, CDR2 SASEGT. Trimming shortened V by 6 bases and J by 6 bases, and 14 bases separated the two germline ends. The CDR3 nucleotides are TGTGCCAGCAGGGAACAGGGATTGGATGGCTACACCTTC. This codes for CASREQGLDGYTF.

This clone was counted a few times. The V call is TRBV30, the J call TRBJ2-7; no clear D gene. This CDR3 region has 14 residues. V was clipped by 0 bases and J by 6 bases, with 15 bases between them. Germline V lookup: CDR1 GTSNPN, CDR2 SVGIG (reference sequence). The CDR3 reads CAWSVNSASLEQYF. The CDR3 nucleotides are TGTGCCTGGAGTGTGAACAGTGCTTCCCTCGAGCAGTACTTC.

This CDR3 is CASSSIRGYQETQYF. The DNA for the CDR3 is TGTGCCAGCAGCTCGATCAGGGGGTACCAAGAGACCCAGTACTTC. V is TRBV7-2 and J is TRBJ2-5; TRBD1 matches 7 bases. CDR1 and CDR2 from the germline V gene are SGHTA and FQGNSA. The CDR3 has 15 amino acids. The V gene end was trimmed by 4 bases and the J gene end by 0 bases; junction bases not matched to a gene: 5.